This paragraph reports one T cell receptor beta chain. Using RNA transcripts as the source, TCR beta CDR3 regions were amplified. When the TCR CDR3 underwent first-round RT-PCR, the HTBI primer set was used. TCRdb fed the multiplex PCR reads into MiXCR, producing one record per CDR3 protein. The sample yields a few hundred thousand distinct CDR3 sequences, approximately 17% seen once. V lost 4 bases and J lost 5; bases outside the gene matches: 10. The germline V gene encodes CDR1 SGHRS and CDR2 YFSETQ. CDR3 length equals 17 residues. This sample was taken from a study of T cells in Graves' hyperthyroidism and ophthalmopathy.

The chain recombines TRBV5-1 with TRBJ2-1; TRBD2 aligns across 12 bases. The source is a woman aged 18-29 years with Graves' ophthalmopathy. Sequencing used blood. The CDR3 here is CASSGSSGGGSNNEQFF. CDR3 sequence (DNA): TGCGCCAGCAGCGGTTCTAGCGGGGGGGGTTCAAACAATGAGCAGTTCTTC. The variable domain in full, completed from reference TRBV5-1 and TRBJ2-1, reads KAGVTQTPRYLIKTRGQQVTLSCSPISGHRSVSWYQQTPGQGLQFLFEYFSETQRNKGNFPGRFSGRQFSNSRSEMNVSTLELGDSALYLCASSGSSGGGSNNEQFFGPGTRLTVL.